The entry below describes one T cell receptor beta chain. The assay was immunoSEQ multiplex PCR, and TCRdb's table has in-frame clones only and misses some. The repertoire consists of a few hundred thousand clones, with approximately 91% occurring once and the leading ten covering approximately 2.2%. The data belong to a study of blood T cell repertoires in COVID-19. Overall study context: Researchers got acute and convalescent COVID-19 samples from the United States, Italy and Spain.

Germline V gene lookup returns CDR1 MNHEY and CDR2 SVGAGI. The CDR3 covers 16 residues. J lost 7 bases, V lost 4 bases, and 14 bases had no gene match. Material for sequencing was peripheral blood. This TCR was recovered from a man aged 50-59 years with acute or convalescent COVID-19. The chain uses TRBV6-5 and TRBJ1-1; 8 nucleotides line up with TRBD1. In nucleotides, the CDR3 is TGTGCCAGCAGTTCCTTTAGCTCCGGGACAGGTCGTGAAGCTTTCTTT. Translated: CASSSFSSGTGREAFF.